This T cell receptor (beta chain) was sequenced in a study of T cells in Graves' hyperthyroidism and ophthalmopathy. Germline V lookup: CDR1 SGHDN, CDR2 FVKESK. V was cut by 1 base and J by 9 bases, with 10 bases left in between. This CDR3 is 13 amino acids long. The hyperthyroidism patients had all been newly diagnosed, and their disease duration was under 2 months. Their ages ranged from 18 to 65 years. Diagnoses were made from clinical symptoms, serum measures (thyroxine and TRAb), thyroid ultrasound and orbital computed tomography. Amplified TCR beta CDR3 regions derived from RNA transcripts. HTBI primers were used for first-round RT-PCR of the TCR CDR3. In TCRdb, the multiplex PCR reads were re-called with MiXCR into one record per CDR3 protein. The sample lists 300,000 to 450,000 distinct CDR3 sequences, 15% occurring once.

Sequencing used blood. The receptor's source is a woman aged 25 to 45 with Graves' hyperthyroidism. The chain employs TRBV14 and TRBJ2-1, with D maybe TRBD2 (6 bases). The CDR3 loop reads CASSQVGLSEQFF. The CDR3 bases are TGTGCCAGCAGCCAAGTCGGACTATCTGAGCAGTTCTTC.